This T cell receptor beta chain was recorded in a study of T cell changes during pregnancy in multiple sclerosis. CDR3 size: 15 residues. Per the germline V gene, CDR1 is SGHRS and CDR2 is YFSETQ. The V end was cut by 3 bases, the J end by 7 bases, with 19 bases between. The table came from immunoSEQ multiplex PCR; TCRdb's copy has only in-frame clones and leaves some out. The sample has roughly 30,000 clones, approximately 88% seen once. The chain links TRBV5-1 to TRBJ1-2, with TRBD1 as a possible D gene (6 bases). Sequenced here: CD4+ T cells from peripheral blood mononuclear cells, sampled in the first trimester of pregnancy. This clonotype originated in a female donor in good health, enrolled as a control in a pregnancy study. This CDR3 reads CASSSGQSPPRGYTF. CDR3 nucleotide sequence: TGCGCCAGCAGCTCCGGACAGTCCCCACCTCGTGGCTACACCTTC.